This TCR beta chain was documented in a study of cytomegalovirus exposure and HLA in healthy donors. This CDR3 comprises 15 residues. With 3 bases clipped from V and 4 bases from J, the junction kept 4 bases outside the gene matches. Per the germline V gene, CDR1 is PRHDT and CDR2 is FYEKMQ (reference sequence). The PCR had 60 Vbeta and 13 Jbeta primers. TCRdb's copy holds only in-frame clones and misses some; the assay was immunoSEQ multiplex PCR. This sample carries more than 95,000 clones, about two thirds of them seen once, and the ten largest clones take 4% to 5.5%. The specimen sequenced was PBMCs. This chain joins TRBV13 and TRBJ2-5; 11 nucleotides match TRBD1. This TCR was recovered from a man aged 55-75 years in good health and CMV-seropositive. The CDR3 loop reads CASSFRTGGGETQYF. In DNA form, the CDR3 reads TGTGCCAGCAGCTTTCGGACAGGGGGCGGAGAGACCCAGTACTTC. Drawing the rest from reference TRBV13 and TRBJ2-5, the complete variable domain is AAGVIQSPRHLIKEKRETATLKCYPIPRHDTVYWYQQGPGQDPQFLISFYEKMQSDKGSIPDRFSAQQFSDYHSELNMSSLELGDSALYFCASSFRTGGGETQYFGPGTRLLVL.